The 21 T cell receptor beta chains listed next were all sequenced from one sample in a study of T cell changes during pregnancy in multiple sclerosis. Sequenced by immunoSEQ multiplex PCR; TCRdb stores in-frame clones only, minus some. The table records 130,000 or so clones, roughly 97% of them present only once. Sequencing used peripheral blood, obtained after pregnancy. Every receptor here comes from a female donor with multiple sclerosis, enrolled in a pregnancy study.

The V gene is TRBV5-6, the J gene TRBJ1-5; 9 bases line up with TRBD1. Germline V lookup: CDR1 SGHDT, CDR2 YYEEEE. J gave up 5 bases and V 3 bases, and 6 bases lay outside the gene matches. CDR3 length equals 15 residues. For the CDR3, the DNA is TGTGCCAGCAGCTCCGGACAGGGGAGGCATCAGCCCCAGCATTTT. This translates into CASSSGQGRHQPQHF.

The V and J genes are TRBV14 and TRBJ2-1; 10 nucleotides agree with TRBD2. CDR1 and CDR2 from the germline V gene are SGHDN and FVKESK. Trimming cost V 1 base and J 2 bases; bases outside gene matches: 8. There are 18 residues in the CDR3. In DNA, the CDR3 is TGTGCCAGCAGCCAAGTATGGCCTAGCGGGGGAACCTACAATGAGCAGTTCTTC. Amino acids: CASSQVWPSGGTYNEQFF. Full variable domain (outside the CDR3, taken from reference TRBV14 and TRBJ2-1): EAGVTQFPSHSVIEKGQTVTLRCDPISGHDNLYWYRRVMGKEIKFLLHFVKESKQDESGMPNNRFLAERTGGTYSTLKVQPAELEDSGVYFCASSQVWPSGGTYNEQFFGPGTRLTVL.

The genes are TRBV6-6 and TRBJ1-4, with 8 bases fitting TRBD1. The germline gives CDR1 MNHNY, CDR2 SVGAGI (reference sequence). V gave up 2 bases and J gave up 5 bases; unmatched junction bases: 4. The CDR3 contains 15 residues. In nucleotides, the CDR3 is TGTGCCAGCAGTTACCCTCGGACAGGGAATGAAAAACTGTTTTTT. As protein: CASSYPRTGNEKLFF.

The chain is built from TRBV27 and TRBJ2-7; 14 bases line up with TRBD2. CDR3 length equals 19 residues. V was pared by 0 bases and J by 3 bases, with 10 bases of the junction left unmatched. From germline, CDR1 is MNHEY and CDR2 SMNVEV (reference sequence). As DNA, the CDR3 is TGTGCCAGCAGTTTATCTAGTGGACTAGCGGGAGGTAGGGGCTACGAGCAGTACTTC. It encodes CASSLSSGLAGGRGYEQYF.

The V gene is TRBV4-1, the J gene TRBJ1-1; 9 positions match TRBD1. V shed 1 base, J shed 3 bases, and the junction held 6 bases outside the gene matches. From germline, CDR1 is MGHRA and CDR2 YSYEKL. This CDR3 region has 16 residues. The CDR3 here is CASSQGTGVWDTEAFF. The CDR3 region has the DNA TGCGCCAGCAGCCAAGGGACAGGGGTTTGGGACACTGAAGCTTTCTTT.

The chain carries TRBV6-5 and TRBJ2-2; tentative D call: TRBD2 (6 bases). Germline V CDR1 and CDR2: MNHEY, SVGAGI. This CDR3 region has 14 residues. The V end was cut by 9 bases, the J end by 1 base, with 12 bases between. The CDR3 coding sequence is TGTGCCAGTCGGCTAGCGCGGAACACCGGGGAGCTGTTTTTT. Protein sequence: CASRLARNTGELFF.

The chain combines TRBV15 with TRBJ2-6; 7 bases are a match to TRBD2. CDR3 size: 15 residues. J gave up 2 bases and V 7 bases, and 5 bases lay outside the gene matches. From germline, CDR1 is LNHNV and CDR2 YYDKDF (reference sequence). CDR3 loop: CATTSGGAGANVLTF. The CDR3 nucleotides are TGTGCCACCACCTCTGGGGGGGCTGGGGCCAACGTCCTGACTTTC. Combining the CDR3 with reference TRBV15 and TRBJ2-6 gives the whole variable domain DAMVIQNPRYQVTQFGKPVTLSCSQTLNHNVMYWYQQKSSQAPKLLFHYYDKDFNNEADTPDNFQSRRPNTSFCFLDIRSPGLGDTAMYLCATTSGGAGANVLTFGAGSRLTVL.

This rearrangement joins TRBV27 to TRBJ1-5; possible D gene TRBD1, 5 bases. The V gene lost 5 bases and the J gene lost 7 bases, with 18 bases spanning the gap. The CDR3 is made up of 15 amino acids. Germline V gene lookup returns CDR1 MNHEY and CDR2 SMNVEV (reference sequence). The chain's CDR3 is CASSPWLGGGQPQHF. The CDR3 nucleotides read TGTGCCAGCAGTCCCTGGCTTGGGGGAGGGCAGCCCCAGCATTTT.

V usage is TRBV19 and J usage is TRBJ1-2, with 9 bases fitting TRBD1. V shed 5 bases, J shed 3 bases, and the junction held 7 bases outside the gene matches. There are 15 residues in the CDR3. Germline V gene data show CDR1 as LNHDA and CDR2 as SQIVND (reference sequence). The CDR3 DNA reads as TGTGCCAGTAGTGGCGGGACAGGGATGGACTATGGCTACACCTTC. Its translation: CASSGGTGMDYGYTF. Drawing the rest from reference TRBV19 and TRBJ1-2, the complete variable domain is DGGITQSPKYLFRKEGQNVTLSCEQNLNHDAMYWYRQDPGQGLRLIYYSQIVNDFQKGDIAEGYSVSREKKESFPLTVTSAQKNPTAFYLCASSGGTGMDYGYTFGSGTRLTVV.

This chain connects TRBV10-3 to TRBJ2-7; 9 bases fit TRBD2. Trimming removed 6 bases from V and 7 bases from J; junction bases left unmatched: 7. Germline CDR1 is ENHRY and CDR2 is SYGVKD. This CDR3 contains 13 residues. The chain's CDR3 is CAIRPSGAREQYF. CDR3 nucleotides: TGTGCCATCAGACCTAGCGGGGCCCGGGAGCAGTACTTC.

CDR3 region: CASSGPSAEADTQYF. The CDR3 nucleotides read TGTGCCAGCAGCGGCCCTAGCGCCGAGGCAGATACGCAGTATTTT. This rearrangement joins TRBV2 to TRBJ2-3, with D perhaps matching TRBD2 (6 bases). In germline, CDR1 is SNHLY, CDR2 FYNNEI. Trimming left V 6 bases short and J 4 bases short, with 17 bases between. The CDR3 spans 15 residues.

This clone was found once. This chain uses TRBV19 with TRBJ2-1, with D maybe TRBD2 (6 bases). This CDR3 is 15 amino acids long. Trimming removed 4 bases from V and 8 bases from J, with 18 bases in between. Germline CDR1 reads LNHDA; CDR2 reads SQIVND (reference sequence). The CDR3 coding sequence is TGTGCCAGTAGTACCTCGAGCGGAGGGCCCCATGAGCAGTTCTTC. It encodes CASSTSSGGPHEQFF.

V gene TRBV18 combines with J gene TRBJ2-7; possibly TRBD1 for D (6 bases). The ends were cut back, 0 bases at V and 4 bases at J, with 13 bases in the middle. The CDR3 covers 15 residues. CDR1 and CDR2 (germline): KGHSH, LQKENI. The CDR3 loop is CASSPPGQGRYEQYF. In DNA form, the CDR3 reads TGTGCCAGCTCACCACCGGGCCAGGGGCGGTACGAGCAGTACTTC.

The chain links TRBV28 to TRBJ1-2; TRBD1 agrees at 8 bases. The germline gives CDR1 MDHEN, CDR2 SYDVKM. This CDR3 is 15 amino acids long. The V gene end was trimmed by 7 bases and the J gene end by 3 bases; junction bases not matched to a gene: 10. In DNA form, the CDR3 reads TGTGCCAGCAATGGTCCCAAACAGGGGGACTATGGCTACACCTTC. Protein product: CASNGPKQGDYGYTF.

This rearrangement joins TRBV30 to TRBJ2-1; 14 bases align to TRBD2. CDR1 is GTSNPN and CDR2 is SVGIG in the germline V gene (reference sequence). The CDR3 is 13 residues long. Trimming took 5 bases from V and 9 from J; bases not matched to a gene: 3. The CDR3 spells CAWAGLAGVEQFF. CDR3 coding DNA: TGTGCCTGGGCGGGACTAGCGGGAGTTGAGCAGTTCTTC.

To note about this clone: Compared with germline, one end of the junction differs, possibly owing to a read error. This chain uses TRBV14 with TRBJ1-1; D gene uncertain. The CDR3 loop spans 13 amino acids. The V gene's germline CDR1 is SGHDN and CDR2 FVKESK. CDR3: CASSQVRAGETFF. The DNA of the CDR3 is TGTGCCAGCAGCCAAGTTAGGGCGGGTGAAACTTTCTTT. Filled out from reference TRBV14 and TRBJ1-1, the complete variable domain reads EAGVTQFPSHSVIEKGQTVTLRCDPISGHDNLYWYRRVMGKEIKFLLHFVKESKQDESGMPNNRFLAERTGGTYSTLKVQPAELEDSGVYFCASSQVRAGETFFGQGTRLTVV.

The J gene is TRBJ2-7, the V gene TRBV7-9, with 8 positions matching TRBD1. The V and J ends lost 5 bases and 3 bases, in that order; junction bases with no gene match: 6. CDR1 is SEHNR and CDR2 is FQNEAQ in the germline V gene (reference sequence). The CDR3 totals 14 residues. CDR3 loop: CASSRGQGVYEQYF. Written as DNA, the CDR3 is TGTGCCAGCAGCCGAGGACAGGGTGTCTACGAGCAGTACTTC.

This sequence joins TRBV7-9 and TRBJ2-5, with no clear D. The germline V gene has CDR1 SEHNR and CDR2 FQNEAQ (reference sequence). V lost 4 bases to trimming and J lost 5 bases, with 2 bases between them. The CDR3 contains 10 residues. The CDR3 sequence: CASSSETQYF. For the CDR3, the DNA is TGTGCCAGCAGCTCGGAGACCCAGTACTTC.

The CDR3: CASSPRGDRRETQYF. DNA for the CDR3: TGTGCCAGCAGCCCTCGCGGGGACCGGCGGGAGACCCAGTACTTC. The J gene is TRBJ2-5, the V gene TRBV11-2, with a tentative D call TRBD2 (6 bases). This CDR3 is 15 amino acids long. V lost 5 bases to trimming and J lost 5 bases, with 18 bases between them. CDR1 is SGHAT and CDR2 is FQNNGV in the germline V gene.

As regards this clone: At one of its ends the junction is not consistent with the germline gene, which may arise from a read error. The J gene is TRBJ1-1, the V gene TRBV11-1, with 7 nucleotides matching TRBD1. The CDR3 consists of 8 residues. Germline CDR1 and CDR2: SGHAT and FQDESV (reference sequence). The CDR3 region is CASPTGRF. The CDR3 coding sequence is TGTGCCAGCCCGACAGGGCGCTTT.

This sequence joins TRBV7-9 and TRBJ1-1; no clear D. CDR1 and CDR2 from the germline V gene are SEHNR and FQNEAQ (reference sequence). The CDR3 consists of 12 residues. CDR3 protein: CALAGGNTEAFF. The CDR3 nucleotides are TGTGCGTTAGCGGGCGGAAACACTGAAGCTTTCTTT. Based on the CDR3 plus reference TRBV7-9 and TRBJ1-1, the full variable domain is DTGVSQNPRHKITKRGQNVTFRCDPISEHNRLYWYRQTLGQGPEFLTYFQNEAQLEKSRLLSDRFSAERPKGSFSTLEIQRTEQGDSAMYLCALAGGNTEAFFGQGTRLTVV.